The 24 T cell receptor beta chains presented below share a single source sample, sequenced in a study of T cells in Graves' hyperthyroidism and ophthalmopathy. RNA transcripts served as the template for amplifying TCR beta CDR3 regions. Initially, a first-round RT-PCR of the TCR CDR3 employed the HTBI primer set. TCRdb redid the calling of the multiplex PCR reads with MiXCR, one entry per CDR3 protein. Of 140,000 or so distinct CDR3 sequences in the sample, around 20% are singletons; the top ten hold 65% to 80%. The sequenced sample consisted of blood. These receptors were taken from a woman between 45 and 65 years old with Graves' hyperthyroidism that later progressed to Graves' ophthalmopathy.

This clonotype was seen at least ten times. The J gene is TRBJ2-6, the V gene TRBV20-1, with D possibly being TRBD1 (5 bases). The CDR3 extends over 16 amino acids. Trimming shortened V by 0 bases and J by 5 bases, and 14 bases separated the two germline ends. CDR1 is DFQATT, CDR2 SNEGSKA, per germline (reference sequence). The CDR3 nucleotides are TGCAGTGCTAGAGAAGGGGCACAGACCCGGGCCAACGTCCTGACTTTC. Its translation is CSAREGAQTRANVLTF.

This clonotype turned up a few times. V and J are TRBV19 and TRBJ1-5, with a possible D match to TRBD1 (5 bases). CDR1 and CDR2 (germline): LNHDA, SQIVND (reference sequence). Trimming took off 5 bases at V and 3 bases at J, with 14 bases between the two ends. The CDR3 is 15 residues long. In nucleotides, the CDR3 is TGTGCCAGTAGTTTCGGGGCAGGGAACAATCAGCCCCAGCATTTT. Its protein is CASSFGAGNNQPQHF.

The chain employs TRBV6-1 and TRBJ1-6; TRBD1 aligns across 8 bases. The CDR3 spans 14 residues. V was clipped by 6 bases and J by 5 bases; unmatched bases: 3. The germline V gene has CDR1 MNHNS and CDR2 SASEGT. CDR3 sequence (DNA): TGTGCCAGCAGGGACAGGGTGAATAATTCACCCCTCCACTTT. This sequence encodes CASRDRVNNSPLHF.

The chain links TRBV28 to TRBJ1-6; TRBD1 agrees at 10 bases. CDR3 size: 15 residues. V dropped 6 bases and J dropped 9; count of bases not matched to a gene: 8. CDR1 and CDR2 from the germline V gene are MDHEN and SYDVKM. The CDR3 protein is CASRPGGTGVSPLHF. The CDR3, as DNA: TGTGCCAGCAGACCCGGGGGGACAGGGGTTTCACCCCTCCACTTT. The complete variable domain, with remaining parts taken from reference TRBV28 and TRBJ1-6, reads DVKVTQSSRYLVKRTGEKVFLECVQDMDHENMFWYRQDPGLGLRLIYFSYDVKMKEKGDIPEGYSVSREKKERFSLILESASTNQTSMYLCASRPGGTGVSPLHFGNGTRLTVT.

This chain links TRBV30 with TRBJ2-7; a weak D match, TRBD1 (5 bases). This CDR3 is 13 amino acids long. In germline, CDR1 is GTSNPN, CDR2 SVGIG (reference sequence). The V end lost 0 bases, the J end lost 6 bases, and 12 bases lay between the germline ends. The CDR3 DNA reads as TGTGCCTGGAGTGTCTGGCAGGGTGGCGAGCAGTACTTC. Encoded protein: CAWSVWQGGEQYF.

A few counts support this clonotype. This sequence joins TRBV5-1 and TRBJ2-7; no clear D. V lost 0 bases to trimming and J lost 6 bases, with 10 bases between them. This CDR3 has 13 amino acids. Germline CDR1 is SGHRS and CDR2 is YFSETQ. CDR3 sequence: CASSLGPTSEQYF. The DNA of the CDR3 is TGCGCCAGCAGCTTGGGACCGACATCCGAGCAGTACTTC.

This clonotype was observed a handful of times. This rearrangement joins TRBV6-1 to TRBJ2-5; TRBD2 matches at 10 bases. V shed 7 bases, J shed 5 bases, and the junction held 13 bases outside the gene matches. Germline values: CDR1 MNHNS, CDR2 SASEGT. The CDR3 runs to 16 residues. CDR3 coding DNA: TGTGCCAGCAAAGGGTCGGCGGCTAGCGGGAGCGAGACCCAGTACTTC. As protein: CASKGSAASGSETQYF.

The chain joins TRBV9 to TRBJ1-1; the D is unclear. The V gene lost 4 bases and the J gene lost 5 bases, with 18 bases spanning the gap. The germline V gene has CDR1 SGDLS and CDR2 YYNGEE. The length of the CDR3 is 15 residues. CDR3 residues: CASSHTAGMGTEAFF. The CDR3 DNA sequence: TGTGCCAGCAGCCATACAGCGGGGATGGGGACTGAAGCTTTCTTT.

The chain recombines TRBV12-3 or TRBV12-4 with TRBJ1-2; D uncertain. The CDR3 length is 15 residues. Trimming took 1 base from V and 6 from J, leaving 15 bases between them. CDR3 DNA sequence: TGTGCCAGCAGTTTAGAGGTTAAGAGGTCCGATGGCTACACCTTC. Translated: CASSLEVKRSDGYTF.

V and J are TRBV6-1 and TRBJ2-5; TRBD2 agrees at 10 bases. Germline V gene sequence: CDR1 MNHNS, CDR2 SASEGT. With V trimmed by 7 bases and J by 4 bases, 9 bases remained unmatched. The CDR3 sequence is 15 residues long. CDR3 nucleotides: TGTGCCAGCAACCCAGCGGGAGGGCCGCGAGAGACCCAGTACTTC. Its translation is CASNPAGGPRETQYF.

This clonotype was seen at least ten times. The chain has TRBV24-1 and TRBJ1-4; D not certain. The length of the CDR3 is 16 residues. Trimming stripped 1 base from V and 5 bases from J, with 13 bases between. Germline values: CDR1 KGHDR, CDR2 SFDVKD. The CDR3 DNA reads as TGTGCCACCAGTGATTTCGCGCGGAAGCTAAATGAAAAACTGTTTTTT. This gives the protein CATSDFARKLNEKLFF.

This clonotype has a count of ten or more. The CDR3 bases are TGTGCCAGCAGCGTAGCGCCGGACGGATCGAACACCGGGGAGCTGTTTTTT. Its translation is CASSVAPDGSNTGELFF. The rearrangement uses TRBV9 and TRBJ2-2, with D unclear. V lost 0 bases, J lost 0 bases, and 12 bases lay in between. The germline gives CDR1 SGDLS, CDR2 YYNGEE. The CDR3 sequence is 17 residues long.

The genes are TRBV20-1 and TRBJ1-6; possibly TRBD1 for D (6 bases). From germline, CDR1 is DFQATT and CDR2 SNEGSKA (reference sequence). The CDR3 sequence is 16 residues long. Trimming shortened V by 0 bases and J by 4 bases, and 13 bases separated the two germline ends. CDR3 coding DNA: TGCAGTGCTAGAGATATCGGGACACCATATAATTCACCCCTCCACTTT. Translated, it gives CSARDIGTPYNSPLHF.

Remarks on this clonotype: One end of the junction varies from germline; a read error may be responsible. The gene calls are TRBV4-1 and TRBJ2-1, with TRBD1 identical over 9 bases. Germline V gene lookup returns CDR1 MGHRA and CDR2 YSYEKL. CDR3 length equals 15 residues. CDR3 sequence: CASSQSGTGYNERFF. In nucleotides, the CDR3 is TGCGCCAGCAGCCAATCCGGGACAGGGTACAATGAGCGGTTCTTC.

The V gene is TRBV19, the J gene TRBJ1-2, with 7 bases that match TRBD1. The CDR3 extends over 14 amino acids. Germline CDR1 LNHDA, CDR2 SQIVND (reference sequence). Trimming cost V 6 bases and J 3 bases; bases outside gene matches: 7. CDR3 nucleotide sequence: TGTGCCAGTAGCTTGGGACAGACGGACTATGGCTACACCTTC. This gives the protein CASSLGQTDYGYTF.

The V and J genes are TRBV11-2 and TRBJ1-1; D is undetermined. Germline V gene lookup returns CDR1 SGHAT and CDR2 FQNNGV. The CDR3 has 15 amino acids. Trimming removed 3 bases from V and 2 bases from J, with 13 bases in between. The CDR3: CASSFAWAQNTEAFF. Written as DNA, the CDR3 is TGTGCCAGCAGCTTTGCTTGGGCCCAAAACACTGAAGCTTTCTTT.

This clonotype has more than one count but fewer than ten. CDR3 nucleotide sequence: TGTGCCAGCAGACCCCAAGACTTTCGTGGAAACACTGAAGCTTTCTTT. This translates into CASRPQDFRGNTEAFF. This chain uses TRBV2 with TRBJ1-1, with D uncertain. The CDR3 is made up of 16 amino acids. V was cut by 6 bases and J by 2 bases, with 19 bases left in between. Looked up from germline, CDR1 is SNHLY and CDR2 is FYNNEI. The variable domain in full, completed from reference TRBV2 and TRBJ1-1, reads EPEVTQTPSHQVTQMGQEVILRCVPISNHLYFYWYRQILGQKVEFLVSFYNNEISEKSEIFDDQFSVERPDGSNFTLKIRSTKLEDSAMYFCASRPQDFRGNTEAFFGQGTRLTVV.

This clonotype was seen ten or more times. The genes are TRBV28 and TRBJ1-5; D ambiguous. Trimming stripped 7 bases from V and 3 bases from J, with 13 bases between. The CDR3 runs 14 residues. The germline gives CDR1 MDHEN, CDR2 SYDVKM. The CDR3 reads CASTEQAINQPQHF. The CDR3 coding sequence is TGTGCCAGCACCGAGCAGGCGATCAATCAGCCCCAGCATTTT.

The rearrangement joins TRBV10-1 to TRBJ1-5, with 7 positions matching TRBD1. The germline CDR1 and CDR2 sequences are WNHNN and SYGVQD (reference sequence). V was pared by 9 bases and J by 3 bases, with 14 bases of the junction left unmatched. The CDR3 runs to 16 residues. The CDR3: CARTLTGQTFNQPQHF. CDR3 nucleotides: TGCGCCAGAACCCTTACGGGACAGACTTTCAATCAGCCCCAGCATTTT.

About this clonotype itself: One junction end disagrees with the germline gene, perhaps due to a read error. The genes are TRBV6-1 and TRBJ2-5; perhaps D is TRBD1 or TRBD2 (5 bases each). The CDR3 extends over 11 amino acids. Germline V gene sequence: CDR1 MNHNS, CDR2 SASEGT. CDR3 loop: CASSEGPQPDF. Here the CDR3 DNA reads TGTGCCAGCAGTGAGGGACCTCAACCCGACTTC.

This clonotype was detected ten times or more. This rearrangement joins TRBV28 to TRBJ2-7, with 10 bases that match TRBD1. The CDR3 length is 15 residues. The trim removed 2 bases at V and 3 bases at J, leaving 4 bases unmatched. From germline, CDR1 is MDHEN and CDR2 SYDVKM. CDR3 sequence: CASSLNRDRGYEQYF. CDR3 DNA: TGTGCCAGCAGTTTAAATCGGGACAGGGGCTACGAGCAGTACTTC.

A word on this clonotype: Mismatch with germline at one junction end may stem from a read error. J is TRBJ2-3 and V is TRBV29-1; D possibly corresponds to TRBD1 (6 bases). Germline CDR1 and CDR2: SQVTM and ANQGSEA. This CDR3 spans 16 amino acids. Written as DNA, the CDR3 is TGCAGCGTCGAAGGGGGTGGAGGCCGGGGCACAGATACGCAGTATTTT. Encoded protein: CSVEGGGGRGTDTQYF.

In this sample, this clonotype turned up many times. The CDR3 region is CASRWFRAKNTGELFF. The CDR3 region has the DNA TGCGCCAGCAGATGGTTCAGAGCTAAGAACACCGGGGAGCTGTTTTTT. The chain combines TRBV10-1 with TRBJ2-2; D gene unclear. The CDR3 contains 16 residues. V lost 6 bases and J lost 1, with 15 bases in between. Germline V gene sequence: CDR1 WNHNN, CDR2 SYGVQD (reference sequence).

The chain carries TRBV6-5 and TRBJ2-1; D possibly matches TRBD1 or TRBD2 (6 bases each). Trimming left V 0 bases short and J 9 bases short, with 15 bases between. Germline V lookup: CDR1 MNHEY, CDR2 SVGAGI. This CDR3 is 15 amino acids long. In DNA, the CDR3 is TGTGCCAGCAGTTACTCGACCGGGGGCGCGGGTGAGCAGTTCTTC. This sequence encodes CASSYSTGGAGEQFF.